One sample yielded the 26 T cell receptor beta chains listed below, sequenced in a study of blood T cell repertoires in COVID-19. Measured with immunoSEQ multiplex PCR; TCRdb has only the in-frame clones, and not every one. There are 110,000 to 150,000 clones in the sample; 86% occur only once, and around 4.5% lies in the top ten. Sequenced sample: PBMCs or T cells enriched from blood (not recorded which). The origin of the receptors is a man aged 50 to 59 who had recovered from COVID-19.

This chain connects TRBV5-4 to TRBJ1-1; tentative D call: TRBD1 (5 bases). Germline V gene lookup returns CDR1 SGHNT and CDR2 YYREEE (reference sequence). V gave up 1 base and J gave up 4 bases, with 14 bases separating them. CDR3 size: 15 residues. The CDR3 bases are TGTGCCAGCAGCTTGAAGACAGCCGGGTCCACTGAAGCTTTCTTT. Translating it yields CASSLKTAGSTEAFF. The complete variable domain, with remaining parts taken from reference TRBV5-4 and TRBJ1-1, reads ETGVTQSPTHLIKTRGQQVTLRCSSQSGHNTVSWYQQALGQGPQFIFQYYREEENGRGNFPPRFSGLQFPNYSSELNVNALELDDSALYLCASSLKTAGSTEAFFGQGTRLTVV.

The rearrangement joins TRBV4-3 to TRBJ1-2, with 8 positions matching TRBD1. The CDR3 is 16 residues long. Germline-derived CDR1 and CDR2 are LGHNA and YSLEER. The V and J ends lost 0 bases and 7 bases, in that order; junction bases with no gene match: 10. In nucleotides, the CDR3 is TGCGCCAGCAGCCAAGAAGTGGGTGCAGGGGGCTTTGGCTACACCTTC. This gives the protein CASSQEVGAGGFGYTF.

CDR3 nucleotides: TGTGCCACCTCACCGACCAGGGGGGAAAAACTGTTTTTT. As protein: CATSPTRGEKLFF. V is TRBV7-2 and J is TRBJ1-4, with 7 nucleotides matching TRBD1. Trimming took 10 bases from V and 8 from J; bases not matched to a gene: 10. This CDR3 spans 13 amino acids. Germline V gene lookup returns CDR1 SGHTA and CDR2 FQGNSA.

The chain couples TRBV2 to TRBJ1-2; D is perhaps TRBD1 (6 bases). Trimming shortened V by 4 bases and J by 2 bases, and 11 bases separated the two germline ends. CDR3 length: 14 amino acids. Germline CDR1 and CDR2: SNHLY and FYNNEI. CDR3 nucleotides: TGTGCCAGCAGTGCCGGACAGCAGAACTATGGCTACACCTTC. It is translated as CASSAGQQNYGYTF.

This chain joins TRBV30 and TRBJ1-6, with 9 nucleotides matching TRBD1. Germline CDR1 reads GTSNPN; CDR2 reads SVGIG (reference sequence). The V gene end was trimmed by 3 bases and the J gene end by 1 base; junction bases not matched to a gene: 4. The CDR3 runs to 16 residues. This CDR3 reads CAWRDRGGSYNSPLHF. Written as DNA, the CDR3 is TGTGCCTGGAGGGACAGGGGAGGTTCCTATAATTCACCCCTCCACTTT.

The V and J genes are TRBV18 and TRBJ2-3; tentative D call: TRBD2 (5 bases). Per germline, CDR1 KGHSH and CDR2 LQKENI. The CDR3 contains 16 residues. Trimming pared 0 bases from V and 8 bases from J, leaving 18 bases between. CDR3 residues: CASSPPSAPYGSTQYF. CDR3 DNA: TGTGCCAGCTCACCACCATCGGCTCCATATGGGAGTACGCAGTATTTT.

This clone was recorded only once. This chain connects TRBV28 to TRBJ2-1; possibly TRBD1 for D (5 bases). Germline V gives CDR1 MDHEN, CDR2 SYDVKM. V shed 6 bases and J shed 4 bases, with 10 bases lying between them. The CDR3 is 13 amino acids. The CDR3: CASSRQPYNEQFF. The CDR3 DNA is TGTGCCAGCAGCAGACAGCCATACAATGAGCAGTTCTTC.

J is TRBJ1-1 and V is TRBV7-9; D is perhaps TRBD1 (5 bases). V was trimmed by 5 bases and J by 4 bases, leaving 11 bases between them. There are 13 residues in the CDR3. The germline CDR1 and CDR2 sequences are SEHNR and FQNEAQ (reference sequence). DNA of the CDR3: TGTGCCAGCAGCGCCCAGGGTGGCACTGAAGCTTTCTTT. Translation gives CASSAQGGTEAFF. Full variable domain (rest looked up from reference TRBV7-9 and TRBJ1-1): DTGVSQNPRHKITKRGQNVTFRCDPISEHNRLYWYRQTLGQGPEFLTYFQNEAQLEKSRLLSDRFSAERPKGSFSTLEIQRTEQGDSAMYLCASSAQGGTEAFFGQGTRLTVV.

This clone was picked up one time. The chain links TRBV7-8 to TRBJ1-3, with 7 bases fitting TRBD1. V was pared by 2 bases and J by 7 bases, with 5 bases of the junction left unmatched. This CDR3 has 14 residues. The germline CDR1 and CDR2 sequences are SGHVS and FQNEAQ. The CDR3 sequence is CASSLRQGINTIYF. The CDR3 coding sequence is TGTGCCAGCAGCTTAAGACAGGGCATCAACACCATATATTTT. Based on the CDR3 plus reference TRBV7-8 and TRBJ1-3, the full variable domain is GAGVSQSPRYKVAKRGQDVALRCDPISGHVSLFWYQQALGQGPEFLTYFQNEAQLDKSGLPSDRFFAERPEGSVSTLKIQRTQQEDSAVYLCASSLRQGINTIYFGEGSWLTVV.

CDR3 bases: TGTGCCACTACGATAAAGTGGGGGGGAAACACTGAAGCTTTCTTT. Translation gives CATTIKWGGNTEAFF. V and J are TRBV19 and TRBJ1-1; a possible D gene is TRBD1 (5 bases). V dropped 10 bases and J dropped 2 bases, with 20 bases sitting between them. Germline CDR1 LNHDA, CDR2 SQIVND (reference sequence). This CDR3 comprises 15 residues.

V is TRBV2 and J is TRBJ1-2; 8 bases align to TRBD1. Germline trimming cut 6 bases from V and 4 bases from J; bases unmatched to any gene: 13. There are 16 residues in the CDR3. The germline V gene encodes CDR1 SNHLY and CDR2 FYNNEI. CDR3 in amino acids: CASSTSPGQDGYGYTF. The DNA for the CDR3 is TGTGCCAGCAGCACCAGTCCGGGACAGGACGGCTATGGCTACACCTTC.

This clone was seen just once. The rearrangement joins TRBV5-1 to TRBJ1-2; D unclear. Germline lookup yields CDR1 SGHRS and CDR2 YFSETQ. Trimming removed 1 base from V and 0 bases from J, with 10 bases in between. This CDR3 is built from 15 residues. As DNA, the CDR3 is TGCGCCAGCAGCTTGCAGGCCGCCTCTAACTATGGCTACACCTTC. Its protein is CASSLQAASNYGYTF. The full variable domain, completed using reference TRBV5-1 and TRBJ1-2, is KAGVTQTPRYLIKTRGQQVTLSCSPISGHRSVSWYQQTPGQGLQFLFEYFSETQRNKGNFPGRFSGRQFSNSRSEMNVSTLELGDSALYLCASSLQAASNYGYTFGSGTRLTVV.

The chain is built from TRBV23-1 and TRBJ1-4; D might be TRBD1 (5 bases). TRBV23-1 is identified as an open reading frame with a role that is uncertain. V shed 2 bases and J shed 4 bases, with 14 bases lying between them. CDR3 length equals 16 residues. CDR3 in DNA: TGCGCCAGCAGTCAAGACAGACCTAACGGTAATGAAAAACTGTTTTTT. Amino acid sequence: CASSQDRPNGNEKLFF.

The V call is TRBV6-1, the J call TRBJ2-7, with 8 nucleotides matching TRBD1. V dropped 4 bases and J dropped 3; count of bases not matched to a gene: 11. In germline, CDR1 is MNHNS, CDR2 SASEGT. CDR3 length: 16 residues. DNA of the CDR3: TGTGCCAGCAGTGCGAGGGGAGACAGGGGCTTCTACGAGCAGTACTTC. Protein product: CASSARGDRGFYEQYF.

The CDR3 region has the DNA TGTGCCAGTACCATTACCGGGACAGGGGGCCGCGTCTATGGCTACACCTTC. Translating it yields CASTITGTGGRVYGYTF. The chain employs TRBV19 and TRBJ1-2; 12 bases are a match to TRBD1. This CDR3 region has 17 residues. Trimming took 7 bases from V and 4 from J; bases not matched to a gene: 13. Germline lookup yields CDR1 LNHDA and CDR2 SQIVND (reference sequence). Full variable domain (outside the CDR3, taken from reference TRBV19 and TRBJ1-2): DGGITQSPKYLFRKEGQNVTLSCEQNLNHDAMYWYRQDPGQGLRLIYYSQIVNDFQKGDIAEGYSVSREKKESFPLTVTSAQKNPTAFYLCASTITGTGGRVYGYTFGSGTRLTVV.

DNA of the CDR3: TGCGCCAGCAGCTCAGACAGCAGCTCCTACAATGAGCAGTTCTTC. It is translated as CASSSDSSSYNEQFF. This chain connects TRBV5-1 to TRBJ2-1; tentative D call: TRBD1 (5 bases). CDR1 is SGHRS, CDR2 YFSETQ, per germline. Trimming took off 3 bases at V and 0 bases at J, with 10 bases between the two ends. This CDR3 contains 15 residues.

This rearrangement joins TRBV3-1 (or the pseudogene TRBV3-2) to TRBJ2-3; D gene uncertain. Trimming left V 0 bases short and J 0 bases short, with 10 bases between. Per germline, CDR1 LGHDT and CDR2 YNNKEL (reference sequence). This CDR3 has 16 amino acids. CDR3 bases: TGTGCCAGCAGCCAAGATTGGGCAGGCAGCACAGATACGCAGTATTTT. This encodes CASSQDWAGSTDTQYF.

V usage is TRBV28 and J usage is TRBJ2-4, with 11 bases fitting TRBD2. Germline V gene sequence: CDR1 MDHEN, CDR2 SYDVKM. Losses at the gene ends were 6 bases for V and 12 bases for J; bases not matched to a gene: 4. The CDR3 sequence is 12 residues long. The CDR3 region has the DNA TGTGCCAGCAGGACTAGCGGGGTAGATCAGTACTTC. Translated, it gives CASRTSGVDQYF. Using reference TRBV28 and TRBJ2-4 for the parts outside the CDR3, the full variable domain is DVKVTQSSRYLVKRTGEKVFLECVQDMDHENMFWYRQDPGLGLRLIYFSYDVKMKEKGDIPEGYSVSREKKERFSLILESASTNQTSMYLCASRTSGVDQYFGAGTRLSVL.

This clone has just one count. The V gene is TRBV9, the J gene TRBJ1-3, with TRBD1 as a possible D gene (5 bases). CDR1 and CDR2 (germline): SGDLS, YYNGEE. This CDR3 comprises 17 residues. V lost 4 bases and J lost 0, with 17 bases in between. CDR3 in DNA: TGTGCCAGCAGCTCAGCGGGACTCACGGGCTCTGGAAACACCATATATTTT. The encoded protein is CASSSAGLTGSGNTIYF. The full variable domain, with the rest looked up from reference TRBV9 and TRBJ1-3, is DSGVTQTPKHLITATGQRVTLRCSPRSGDLSVYWYQQSLDQGLQFLIQYYNGEERAKGNILERFSAQQFPDLHSELNLSSLELGDSALYFCASSSAGLTGSGNTIYFGEGSWLTVV.

The gene calls are TRBV4-1 and TRBJ1-1; weak D call: TRBD1 (6 bases). Germline CDR1 is MGHRA and CDR2 is YSYEKL. The ends were cut back, 6 bases at V and 4 bases at J, with 18 bases in the middle. The CDR3 runs 15 residues. Here the CDR3 reads CASRAWDTPTTEAFF. The CDR3 region has the DNA TGCGCCAGCAGGGCATGGGACACCCCGACCACTGAAGCTTTCTTT.

V usage is TRBV5-1 and J usage is TRBJ2-1; D gene ambiguous. The length of the CDR3 is 13 residues. V dropped 0 bases and J dropped 6 bases, with 7 bases sitting between them. Germline V lookup: CDR1 SGHRS, CDR2 YFSETQ. This chain's CDR3 is CASSLAPLNEQFF. CDR3 sequence (DNA): TGCGCCAGCAGCTTGGCCCCTCTCAATGAGCAGTTCTTC.

The rearrangement joins TRBV19 to TRBJ1-2, with 10 bases that match TRBD1. Losses at the gene ends were 9 bases for V and 4 bases for J; bases not matched to a gene: 11. CDR3 length: 15 amino acids. Germline CDR1 reads LNHDA; CDR2 reads SQIVND (reference sequence). Here the CDR3 DNA reads TGTGCCAGCGGGCCAGACAGGGGGCATGGCTATGGCTACACCTTC. Protein product: CASGPDRGHGYGYTF.

V gene TRBV28 combines with J gene TRBJ2-7, with 10 bases that match TRBD2. Trimming took 6 bases from V and 3 from J; bases not matched to a gene: 8. Germline CDR1 reads MDHEN; CDR2 reads SYDVKM. The length of the CDR3 is 15 residues. The CDR3 region is CASRTHGLADYEQYF. The CDR3 DNA is TGTGCCAGCAGAACCCACGGACTAGCGGACTACGAGCAGTACTTC.

This CDR3 reads CASSLDRGANYGYTF. The CDR3 DNA reads as TGTGCCAGCAGCTTGGATCGGGGAGCTAACTATGGCTACACCTTC. The chain couples TRBV5-6 to TRBJ1-2; no clear D gene. There are 15 residues in the CDR3. The V end was cut by 0 bases, the J end by 0 bases, with 9 bases between. The V gene's germline CDR1 is SGHDT and CDR2 YYEEEE.

This clone was counted only a few times. The genes are TRBV6-5 and TRBJ1-2, with 10 positions matching TRBD1. Germline V lookup: CDR1 MNHEY, CDR2 SVGAGI. Trimming at V came to 6 bases and at J to 5 bases, leaving 9 bases not matched to a gene. CDR3 size: 15 residues. Written as DNA, the CDR3 is TGTGCCAGCAGCGCCCGGGACAGGGGAGAATATGGCTACACCTTC. Its protein is CASSARDRGEYGYTF.

This rearrangement joins TRBV4-1 to TRBJ2-5; D is undetermined. The CDR3 consists of 14 residues. From germline, CDR1 is MGHRA and CDR2 YSYEKL. V dropped 1 base and J dropped 3 bases, with 9 bases sitting between them. The CDR3 sequence: CASSQAPSEETQYF. The CDR3 DNA follows: TGCGCCAGCAGCCAAGCCCCGAGTGAAGAGACCCAGTACTTC.